This record covers a single TCR beta chain. Donors of Cohort 3 who recovered were those that had two negative PCRs, clearance, or symptom resolution. Methods used by the authors: Reference gene primer amplification yielded estimated nucleated cell counts. Produced via immunoSEQ multiplex PCR; TCRdb's table is partial and in-frame only. V, J and clone size were drawn from that table, and D and trimming were deduced from the DNA. The profile covers 140,000 or so clones, with around four fifths appearing a single time and 6.2% taken by the ten largest. This CDR3 contains 15 residues. Germline V gene data show CDR1 as SGHRS and CDR2 as YFSETQ. V lost 2 bases to trimming and J lost 1 base; unmatched junction nucleotides: 5. This sample stems from a study of blood T cell repertoires in COVID-19.

The sequenced material came from PBMCs or T cells enriched from blood (not recorded which). This rearrangement joins TRBV5-1 to TRBJ1-1; 7 bases are shared with TRBD1. This clonotype originated in a middle-aged woman who had recovered from COVID-19. For the CDR3, the DNA is TGCGCCAGCAGCTTAAGACAGGGCGAGAACACTGAAGCTTTCTTT. Amino acid sequence: CASSLRQGENTEAFF.